The table lists the clone carrying this T cell receptor beta chain with many counts. The sample is drawn from a study of regulatory T cells in long-lasting Graves disease. Time point noted: newly diagnosed GD, antithyroid drugs for less than 3 months. PBMCs were the source of the RNA used for TCR sequencing. Construction of the TCR beta libraries employed iRepertoire HTBI primers in conjunction with Arm-PCR of CDR3 regions. TCRdb ran MiXCR on the multiplex PCR reads and lists one entry per CDR3 protein. Among over 200,000 distinct CDR3 sequences, approximately 18% were seen once, and the ten largest hold approximately 15%. These records were also assigned to another study, of T cells in Graves' hyperthyroidism and ophthalmopathy. From that study: The HTBI set primed first-round TCR CDR3 RT-PCR.

The sequence derives from a young woman with Graves disease. The source was peripheral blood mononuclear cells (PBMCs), collected at new diagnosis, from a patient treated with antithyroid drugs.

The CDR3 DNA reads as TGTGCCAGCAGCGTGGGACAGGCGGACGAGCAGTACTTC. Amino acid sequence: CASSVGQADEQYF. The chain combines TRBV7-9 with TRBJ2-7; 8 positions agree with TRBD1. This CDR3 contains 13 residues. Germline V CDR1 and CDR2: SEHNR, FQNEAQ (reference sequence). V lost 5 bases to trimming and J lost 5 bases; unmatched junction nucleotides: 5.